The rows below give T cell receptor beta chains drawn from one sample of a study of shared clonotypes between healthy human individuals. TCRdb's table, derived via immunoSEQ multiplex PCR, lists solely in-frame clones and lacks some. The table lists some 470,000 clones, over 60% of them singletons. The sequencing sample was made of PBMCs. The receptors originated from a woman aged 35 to 49 in good health. Some clones in this sample may be carry-over from other donors' samples. Each CDR3 is given with its conserved first and last residue. The order of the fields is CDR3 DNA, CDR3 protein, clone size, D gene, J gene, V gene. D genes are given only for firm matches. Clone sizes are given selectively: once, few, many, or a class where the clone is expanded.

CDR3nt: TGTGCCAGTAGTATAGGACCCCCAGGGGATCAGCCCCAGCATTTT; CDR3aa: CASSIGPPGDQPQHF; abundance: NA; d_gene: NA; j_gene: TRBJ1-5; v_gene: TRBV19
CDR3nt: TGTGCCAGCAACACACTACAGGGGGCGAAAGGGGCCAACGTCCTGACTTTC; CDR3aa: CASNTLQGAKGANVLTF; abundance: NA; d_gene: TRBD1; j_gene: TRBJ2-6; v_gene: TRBV7-9
CDR3nt: TGTGCCAGCAGTCCTTCTCCCAACTATGGCTACACCTTC; CDR3aa: CASSPSPNYGYTF; abundance: medium-sized; d_gene: NA; j_gene: TRBJ1-2; v_gene: TRBV6-6
CDR3nt: TGTGCCTGGAGGGCCCCCTACAATGAGCAGTTCTTC; CDR3aa: CAWRAPYNEQFF; abundance: NA; d_gene: NA; j_gene: TRBJ2-1; v_gene: TRBV30
CDR3nt: TGTGCCAGCAGCGGGTACGGGACAGGTATCTACGAGCAGTACTTC; CDR3aa: CASSGYGTGIYEQYF; abundance: once; d_gene: TRBD1; j_gene: TRBJ2-7; v_gene: TRBV5-5
CDR3nt: TGTGCCAGCAGTTACTCGATGGGGACCCACTCCTACGAGCAGTACTTC; CDR3aa: CASSYSMGTHSYEQYF; abundance: NA; d_gene: NA; j_gene: TRBJ2-7; v_gene: TRBV6-5
CDR3nt: TGTGCCTTCGGACTAGCGGGGGGGGAGAAGCAGTTCTTC; CDR3aa: CAFGLAGGEKQFF; abundance: NA; d_gene: TRBD2; j_gene: TRBJ2-1; v_gene: TRBV30
CDR3nt: TGTGCCTCCTCCTGGGGAGGGAACACTGAAGCTTTCTTT; CDR3aa: CASSWGGNTEAFF; abundance: NA; d_gene: NA; j_gene: TRBJ1-1; v_gene: TRBV12-5
CDR3nt: TGTGCCAGCGCCCGGACTAGCGGGAGGGGTGAGCAGTTCTTC; CDR3aa: CASARTSGRGEQFF; abundance: NA; d_gene: TRBD2; j_gene: TRBJ2-1; v_gene: TRBV2
CDR3nt: TGTGCCAGCACCCCCGGGGGAGCGGGGATCTACAATGAGCAGTTCTTC; CDR3aa: CASTPGGAGIYNEQFF; abundance: NA; d_gene: TRBD2; j_gene: TRBJ2-1; v_gene: TRBV28
CDR3nt: TGTGCCAGCAGCTCCCCTGGGGGCAGCCTTAATGAAAAACTGTTTTTT; CDR3aa: CASSSPGGSLNEKLFF; abundance: NA; d_gene: NA; j_gene: TRBJ1-4; v_gene: TRBV7-9
CDR3nt: TGTGCCAGCGGATTAGCGGGAGCGAACACCGGGGAGCTGTTTTTT; CDR3aa: CASGLAGANTGELFF; abundance: NA; d_gene: TRBD2; j_gene: TRBJ2-2; v_gene: TRBV28
CDR3nt: TGTGCCAGCAGCCACGAAGAGCGAACGAACACCGGGGAGCTGTTTTTT; CDR3aa: CASSHEERTNTGELFF; abundance: NA; d_gene: NA; j_gene: TRBJ2-2; v_gene: TRBV14
CDR3nt: TGCGCCAGCAGCCATCGCCCTATCAACATCGGGTTTACTACATCCTACGAGCAGTACTTC; CDR3aa: CASSHRPINIGFTTSYEQYF; abundance: once; d_gene: NA; j_gene: TRBJ2-7; v_gene: TRBV5-1
CDR3nt: TGTGCCAGCAGCGTAGCTCTGAGTAATCGGGATACGCAGTATTTT; CDR3aa: CASSVALSNRDTQYF; abundance: NA; d_gene: NA; j_gene: TRBJ2-3; v_gene: TRBV9
CDR3nt: TGTGCCAGCTCACCGCAGGGAGGCGGCTCCTACAATGAGCAGTTCTTC; CDR3aa: CASSPQGGGSYNEQFF; abundance: NA; d_gene: NA; j_gene: TRBJ2-1; v_gene: TRBV18
CDR3nt: TGTGCCAGCATGCCCCCCAGGGTGAGTAGCGAGCAGTACTTC; CDR3aa: CASMPPRVSSEQYF; abundance: NA; d_gene: NA; j_gene: TRBJ2-7; v_gene: TRBV28
CDR3nt: TGCGCCAGCAGCCCCCCTAGCGGGACAGGAGATACGCAGTATTTT; CDR3aa: CASSPPSGTGDTQYF; abundance: once; d_gene: NA; j_gene: TRBJ2-3; v_gene: TRBV4-1
CDR3nt: TGCAGCGTTGATCTGGGCTTGAGTTCTGAAGCTTTCTTT; CDR3aa: CSVDLGLSSEAFF; abundance: few; d_gene: NA; j_gene: TRBJ1-1; v_gene: TRBV29-1
CDR3nt: TGTGCCAGCAGTAGCCAGGGGGCTGGGACCGGGGAGCTGTTTTTT; CDR3aa: CASSSQGAGTGELFF; abundance: NA; d_gene: TRBD1; j_gene: TRBJ2-2; v_gene: TRBV28
CDR3nt: TGTGCCTGGAGTGTAGATGCGTCGGATACGCAGTATTTT; CDR3aa: CAWSVDASDTQYF; abundance: NA; d_gene: NA; j_gene: TRBJ2-3; v_gene: TRBV30
CDR3nt: TGTGCCAGCTCACCACCGCGGACAGGGGCCGAGACCCAGTACTTC; CDR3aa: CASSPPRTGAETQYF; abundance: NA; d_gene: TRBD1; j_gene: TRBJ2-5; v_gene: TRBV18
CDR3nt: TGTGCCAGCAGTTTAAGGGGGCTCTACCCCTACGAGCAGTACTTC; CDR3aa: CASSLRGLYPYEQYF; abundance: NA; d_gene: TRBD1; j_gene: TRBJ2-7; v_gene: TRBV27
CDR3nt: TGTGCCAGCAGCCAGGCCCTAGCGGGAGGGCCCGGGGAGCTGTTTTTT; CDR3aa: CASSQALAGGPGELFF; abundance: few; d_gene: TRBD2; j_gene: TRBJ2-2; v_gene: TRBV4-2